This TCR beta chain was obtained from a study of OX40 agonist ivuxolimab in advanced cancers. At the level of the study: Anti-PD-1, anti-PD-L1 or anti-CTLA-4 therapy given earlier was allowed, and over 35% had some. General study points: Normalized expansion of T-cell clones was also low for some nonresponders. Both CD4+ and CD8+ T cell populations in blood had undergone clonal expansion by week 6 at 0.1 to 3.0 mg/kg. Expanded clones belonging to CD8+ T cells outnumbered, on average, those of CD4+.

The data were produced by immunoSEQ multiplex PCR, yet TCRdb's version contains in-frame clones alone and is incomplete. Of 70,000 or so clones listed, just over 85% are singletons. In the case of this clone: Its antigen is still unknown.

Germline V gene sequence: CDR1 MDHEN, CDR2 SYDVKM. The V gene lost 1 base and the J gene lost 2 bases, with 12 bases spanning the gap. The CDR3 runs to 15 residues. V gene TRBV28 combines with J gene TRBJ2-7, with D perhaps matching TRBD1 (6 bases). Sequences were derived from CD4+ or CD8+ T cells sorted from blood, sampled in a trial of the OX40 agonist ivuxolimab. The sequence derives from an adult with an advanced solid tumor such as melanoma, head and neck, liver or kidney cancer. The CDR3 region is CASSLSGASTYEQYF. CDR3 DNA: TGTGCCAGCAGTTTATCAGGGGCATCGACCTACGAGCAGTACTTC.